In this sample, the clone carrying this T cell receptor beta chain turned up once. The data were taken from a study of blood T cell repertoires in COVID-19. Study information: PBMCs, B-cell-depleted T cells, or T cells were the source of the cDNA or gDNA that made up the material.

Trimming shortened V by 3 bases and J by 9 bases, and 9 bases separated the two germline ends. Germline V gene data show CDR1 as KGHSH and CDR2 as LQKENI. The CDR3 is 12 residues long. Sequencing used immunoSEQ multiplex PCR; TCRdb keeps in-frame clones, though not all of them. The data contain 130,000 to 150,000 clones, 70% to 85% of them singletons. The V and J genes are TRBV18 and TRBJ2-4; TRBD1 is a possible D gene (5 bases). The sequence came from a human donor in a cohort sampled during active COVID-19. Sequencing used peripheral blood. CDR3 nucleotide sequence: TGTGCCAGCTCACCCCTAAGGGGCATTCAGTACTTC. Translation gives CASSPLRGIQYF.